These 20 T cell receptor beta chains share one sample of origin, sequenced in a study of cytomegalovirus exposure and HLA in healthy donors (dated by TCRdb to about 2017). Library method: the immunoSEQ multiplex PCR assay. A mixture of 60 forward primers for TCR Vbeta segments and 13 reverse primers for TCR Jbeta segments was used in the multiplex PCR. The immuneACCESS repertoire file appears here via TCRdb, limited to in-frame rearrangements. These files lack a portion of the clones; in checked studies, under half of the deficit traces to unresolved V genes, and the cause of the others is not known. This sample has some 67,000 clones in its table, and 80% to 90% of those were observed once. The ten biggest clones cover around 3% of the sample. The sample was PBMCs. The receptors derive from a woman in her thirties in good health and CMV-seronegative.

The V and J genes are TRBV4-2 and TRBJ1-1; tentatively, D is TRBD1 (5 bases). The germline gives CDR1 LGHNA, CDR2 YNFKEQ. This CDR3 has 14 residues. Trimming took 4 bases from V and 7 from J, leaving 16 bases between them. This CDR3 reads CASSPRTDRHEAFF. The CDR3 DNA reads as TGTGCCAGCAGCCCCCGTACAGACAGACATGAAGCTTTCTTT.

V is TRBV18 and J is TRBJ2-7; 8 nucleotides agree with TRBD1. Germline CDR1 is KGHSH and CDR2 is LQKENI. The junction had 10 bases not matched to a gene; V was cut back by 3 bases and J by 3 bases. The CDR3 spans 16 residues. CDR3 amino acids: CASSPNTGGLLYEQYF. CDR3 DNA sequence: TGTGCCAGCTCACCTAACACAGGGGGACTCCTCTACGAGCAGTACTTC.

The rearrangement links TRBV6-6 to TRBJ2-7, with D maybe TRBD2 (5 bases). V lost 8 bases, J lost 2 bases, and 10 bases lay in between. CDR1 is MNHNY, CDR2 SVGAGI, per germline (reference sequence). The CDR3 is made up of 12 amino acids. CDR3 in amino acids: CASGGSTYEQYF. In DNA, the CDR3 is TGTGCCAGCGGAGGATCTACCTACGAGCAGTACTTC.

This clone came up a few times. The chain uses TRBV7-8 and TRBJ1-2; 7 bases are shared with TRBD1. The length of the CDR3 is 15 residues. From germline, CDR1 is SGHVS and CDR2 FQNEAQ. Trimming removed 0 bases from V and 6 bases from J; junction bases left unmatched: 7. This CDR3 reads CASSLAEQGFHGYTF. The DNA for the CDR3 is TGTGCCAGCAGCTTAGCCGAACAGGGGTTCCATGGCTACACCTTC.

The chain couples TRBV14 to TRBJ1-2, with 9 bases aligning to TRBD1. The germline V gene encodes CDR1 SGHDN and CDR2 FVKESK. With 1 base clipped from V and 2 bases from J, the junction kept 5 bases outside the gene matches. The CDR3 consists of 16 residues. CDR3 in amino acids: CASSQAGTGPNYGYTF. CDR3 DNA sequence: TGTGCCAGCAGCCAAGCCGGGACAGGGCCCAACTATGGCTACACCTTC.

This clone showed up just a few times. The chain combines TRBV7-9 with TRBJ2-1, with 8 bases that match TRBD2. V lost 5 bases, J lost 1 base, and 7 bases stayed unmatched. The CDR3 spans 16 residues. The germline V gene has CDR1 SEHNR and CDR2 FQNEAQ (reference sequence). The CDR3 protein is CASSPRGGRSYNEQFF. CDR3 sequence (DNA): TGTGCCAGCAGCCCCCGCGGGGGGAGGTCCTACAATGAGCAGTTCTTC.

In nucleotides, the CDR3 is TGTGCCAGCTCGCTAGACTGGGGCAATCAGCCCCAGCATTTT. Protein sequence: CASSLDWGNQPQHF. This chain connects TRBV18 to TRBJ1-5; D is unresolved. CDR1 and CDR2 from the germline V gene are KGHSH and LQKENI. The CDR3 has 14 residues. Between the trimmed V and J ends, which lost 6 bases and 2 bases, there was a span of 11 bases.

The chain recombines TRBV7-2 with TRBJ2-5; D is ambiguous. Germline V gene sequence: CDR1 SGHTA, CDR2 FQGNSA. The ends were cut back, 0 bases at V and 7 bases at J, with 12 bases in the middle. The CDR3 has 14 amino acids. The chain's CDR3 is CASSLAGPLATQYF. CDR3 coding DNA: TGTGCCAGCAGCTTAGCGGGCCCCCTTGCGACCCAGTACTTC.

The chain links TRBV6-1 to TRBJ2-3; possibly TRBD1 for D (5 bases). The germline V and J ends were trimmed by 7 bases and 2 bases, with 16 bases remaining between them. The germline V gene has CDR1 MNHNS and CDR2 SASEGT. The CDR3 runs to 15 residues. CDR3 loop: CASIQGSHDTDTQYF. In DNA, the CDR3 is TGTGCCAGCATTCAGGGATCGCACGACACAGATACGCAGTATTTT.

This chain links TRBV6-6 with TRBJ2-1, with a possible D match to TRBD1 (6 bases). Trimming pared 2 bases from V and 8 bases from J, leaving 7 bases between. This CDR3 is 12 amino acids long. The germline V gene has CDR1 MNHNY and CDR2 SVGAGI (reference sequence). As DNA, the CDR3 is TGTGCCAGCAGTTACGACAGGTATGAGCAGTTCTTC. Its protein product is CASSYDRYEQFF.

V is TRBV29-1 and J is TRBJ2-3; maybe TRBD2 (6 bases). V shed 3 bases and J shed 3 bases, with 16 bases lying between them. The CDR3 is 15 amino acids. The V gene's germline CDR1 is SQVTM and CDR2 ANQGSEA. The CDR3 protein is CSVDPWRAGTDTQYF. CDR3 coding DNA: TGCAGCGTTGACCCGTGGAGGGCGGGGACAGATACGCAGTATTTT.

This chain links TRBV9 with TRBJ2-1; TRBD2 matches 10 bases. Germline CDR1 is SGDLS and CDR2 is YYNGEE. V lost 3 bases, J lost 4 bases, and 4 bases stayed unmatched. The CDR3 is 15 residues long. The CDR3 loop reads CASSEAGGIYNEQFF. The CDR3 nucleotides are TGTGCCAGCAGCGAAGCGGGGGGGATTTACAATGAGCAGTTCTTC.

J is TRBJ2-5 and V is TRBV5-1; 9 bases are shared with TRBD2. Trimming took 4 bases from V and 5 from J; bases not matched to a gene: 12. This CDR3 comprises 16 residues. In germline, CDR1 is SGHRS, CDR2 YFSETQ. The CDR3 reads CASSPGTSTHVETQYF. The CDR3 DNA is TGCGCCAGCAGCCCTGGGACTAGCACACACGTGGAGACCCAGTACTTC. The full variable domain, rest sourced from reference TRBV5-1 and TRBJ2-5, is KAGVTQTPRYLIKTRGQQVTLSCSPISGHRSVSWYQQTPGQGLQFLFEYFSETQRNKGNFPGRFSGRQFSNSRSEMNVSTLELGDSALYLCASSPGTSTHVETQYFGPGTRLLVL.

This chain joins TRBV4-1 and TRBJ2-1; 7 nucleotides line up with TRBD2. CDR3 size: 13 residues. V lost 3 bases and J lost 10; bases outside the gene matches: 6. Looked up from germline, CDR1 is MGHRA and CDR2 is YSYEKL. The CDR3 nucleotides read TGCGCCAGCAGCCAGGGGGGGGTTGGGGAGCAGTTCTTC. Amino acid sequence: CASSQGGVGEQFF.

The V gene is TRBV27, the J gene TRBJ2-7, with D hard to call. Trimming cost V 9 bases and J 2 bases, with 14 bases left between them. The V gene's germline CDR1 is MNHEY and CDR2 SMNVEV (reference sequence). This CDR3 contains 13 residues. The CDR3 sequence is CASLSWFPYEQYF. The CDR3 nucleotides are TGTGCCAGTCTATCTTGGTTTCCCTACGAGCAGTACTTC.

V and J are TRBV6-1 and TRBJ2-5, with 11 positions matching TRBD2. This CDR3 region has 15 residues. With V trimmed by 5 bases and J by 2 bases, 4 bases remained unmatched. CDR1 MNHNS and CDR2 SASEGT come from the germline V gene. The CDR3 here is CASSPLAGEQETQYF. CDR3 sequence (DNA): TGTGCCAGCAGTCCACTAGCGGGGGAACAAGAGACCCAGTACTTC.

A single count supports this clone. The chain's CDR3 is CASSRQGERETQYF. CDR3 coding DNA: TGTGCCAGCAGCCGACAGGGGGAGCGAGAGACCCAGTACTTC. The chain has TRBV7-6 and TRBJ2-5, with 9 bases fitting TRBD1. Germline trimming cut 5 bases from V and 4 bases from J; bases unmatched to any gene: 5. The CDR3 contains 14 residues. Per the germline V gene, CDR1 is SGHVS and CDR2 is FNYEAQ.

The chain carries TRBV27 and TRBJ2-6; D not certain. The CDR3 loop spans 15 amino acids. Germline V gene data show CDR1 as MNHEY and CDR2 as SMNVEV (reference sequence). Between the trimmed V and J ends, which lost 6 bases and 4 bases, there was a span of 13 bases. The CDR3 nucleotides read TGTGCCAGCAGCCCGAGGTCTCTGGGGGCCAACGTCCTGACTTTC. It codes for CASSPRSLGANVLTF.

The chain couples TRBV6-4 to TRBJ2-2; TRBD1 matches at 8 bases. The CDR3 covers 14 residues. The trim removed 2 bases at V and 4 bases at J, leaving 0 bases unmatched. Germline V gene sequence: CDR1 MRHNA, CDR2 SNTAGT. The chain's CDR3 is CASSDGQGTGELFF. CDR3 nucleotides: TGTGCCAGCAGTGACGGACAGGGCACCGGGGAGCTGTTTTTT.

The V gene is TRBV10-3, the J gene TRBJ2-5; D possibly corresponds to TRBD2 (5 bases). The V end lost 6 bases, the J end lost 5 bases, and 10 bases lay between the germline ends. CDR1 and CDR2 from the germline V gene are ENHRY and SYGVKD. The CDR3 sequence is 12 residues long. The DNA for the CDR3 is TGTGCCATCAGGGGTGGGGAGGAGACCCAGTACTTC. Protein: CAIRGGEETQYF.